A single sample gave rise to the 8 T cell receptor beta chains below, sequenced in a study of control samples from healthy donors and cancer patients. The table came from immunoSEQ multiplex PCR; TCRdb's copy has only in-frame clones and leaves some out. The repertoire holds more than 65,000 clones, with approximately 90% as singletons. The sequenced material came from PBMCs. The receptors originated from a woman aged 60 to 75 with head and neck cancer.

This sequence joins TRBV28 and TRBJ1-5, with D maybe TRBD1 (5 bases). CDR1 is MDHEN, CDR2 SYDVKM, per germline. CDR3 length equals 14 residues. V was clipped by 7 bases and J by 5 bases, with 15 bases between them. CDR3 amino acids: CASTLGQGHQPQHF. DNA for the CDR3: TGTGCCAGCACCCTAGGGCAGGGACATCAGCCCCAGCATTTT.

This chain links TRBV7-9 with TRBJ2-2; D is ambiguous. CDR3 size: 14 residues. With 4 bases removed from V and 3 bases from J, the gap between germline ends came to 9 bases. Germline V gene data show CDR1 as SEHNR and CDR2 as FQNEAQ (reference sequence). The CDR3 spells CASSYKRDTGELFF. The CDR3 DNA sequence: TGTGCCAGCAGCTACAAAAGGGACACCGGGGAGCTGTTTTTT.

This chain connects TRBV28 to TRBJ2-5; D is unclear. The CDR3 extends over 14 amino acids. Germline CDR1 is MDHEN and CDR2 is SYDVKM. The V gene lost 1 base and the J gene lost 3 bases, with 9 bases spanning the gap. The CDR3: CASSLFIMKETQYF. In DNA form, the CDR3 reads TGTGCCAGCAGTTTATTTATCATGAAAGAGACCCAGTACTTC.

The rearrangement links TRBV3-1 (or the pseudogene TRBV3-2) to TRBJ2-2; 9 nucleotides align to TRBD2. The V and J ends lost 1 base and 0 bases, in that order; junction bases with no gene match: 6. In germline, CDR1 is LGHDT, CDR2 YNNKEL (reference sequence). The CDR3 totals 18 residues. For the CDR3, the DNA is TGTGCCAGCAGCCAAGTTTCTAGCGGGGCCACGAACACCGGGGAGCTGTTTTTT. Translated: CASSQVSSGATNTGELFF.

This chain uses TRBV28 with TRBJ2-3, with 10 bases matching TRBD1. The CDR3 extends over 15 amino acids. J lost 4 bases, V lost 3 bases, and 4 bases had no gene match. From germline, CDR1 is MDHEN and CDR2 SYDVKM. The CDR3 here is CASSLQGTGADTQYF. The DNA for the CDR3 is TGTGCCAGCAGTTTGCAAGGGACAGGGGCAGATACGCAGTATTTT.

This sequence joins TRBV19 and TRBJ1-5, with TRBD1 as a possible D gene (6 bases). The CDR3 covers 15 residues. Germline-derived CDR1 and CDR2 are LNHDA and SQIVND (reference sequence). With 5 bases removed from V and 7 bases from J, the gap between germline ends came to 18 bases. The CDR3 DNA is TGTGCCAGTAGTTCCCGGGACATCGAGGGCCAGCCCCAGCATTTT. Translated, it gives CASSSRDIEGQPQHF.

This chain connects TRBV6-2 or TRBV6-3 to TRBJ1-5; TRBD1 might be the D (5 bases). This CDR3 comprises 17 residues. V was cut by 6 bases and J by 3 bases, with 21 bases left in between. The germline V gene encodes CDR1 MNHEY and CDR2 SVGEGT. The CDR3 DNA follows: TGTGCCAGCAGCCAAGCATTGTCAGGGCGCTTCAATCAGCCCCAGCATTTT. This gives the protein CASSQALSGRFNQPQHF.

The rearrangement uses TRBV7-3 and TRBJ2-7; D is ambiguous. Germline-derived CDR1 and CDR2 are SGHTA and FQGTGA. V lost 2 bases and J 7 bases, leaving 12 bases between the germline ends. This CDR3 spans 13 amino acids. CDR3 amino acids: CASSLSHTQEQYF. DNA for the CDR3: TGTGCCAGCAGCTTATCTCACACCCAGGAGCAGTACTTC. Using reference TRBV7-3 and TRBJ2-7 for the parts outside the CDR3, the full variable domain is GAGVSQTPSNKVTEKGKYVELRCDPISGHTALYWYRQSLGQGPEFLIYFQGTGAADDSGLPNDRFFAVRPEGSVSTLKIQRTERGDSAVYLCASSLSHTQEQYFGPGTRLTVT.